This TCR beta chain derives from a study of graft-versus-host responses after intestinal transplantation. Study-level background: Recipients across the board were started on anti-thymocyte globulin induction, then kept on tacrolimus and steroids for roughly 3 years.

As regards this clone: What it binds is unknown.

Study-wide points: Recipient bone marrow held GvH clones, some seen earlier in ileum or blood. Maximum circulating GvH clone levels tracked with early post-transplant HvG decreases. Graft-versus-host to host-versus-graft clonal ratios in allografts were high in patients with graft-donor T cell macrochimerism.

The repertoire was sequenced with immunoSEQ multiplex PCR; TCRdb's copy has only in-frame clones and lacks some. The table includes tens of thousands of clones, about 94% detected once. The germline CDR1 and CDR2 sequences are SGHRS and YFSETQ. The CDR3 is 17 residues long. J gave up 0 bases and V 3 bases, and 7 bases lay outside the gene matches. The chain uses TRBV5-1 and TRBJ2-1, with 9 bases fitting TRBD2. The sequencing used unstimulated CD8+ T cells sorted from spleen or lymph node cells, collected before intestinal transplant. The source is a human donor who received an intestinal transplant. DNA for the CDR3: TGCGCCAGCAGCTCACGACTAGCGGAGAGCTCCTACAATGAGCAGTTCTTC. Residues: CASSSRLAESSYNEQFF.